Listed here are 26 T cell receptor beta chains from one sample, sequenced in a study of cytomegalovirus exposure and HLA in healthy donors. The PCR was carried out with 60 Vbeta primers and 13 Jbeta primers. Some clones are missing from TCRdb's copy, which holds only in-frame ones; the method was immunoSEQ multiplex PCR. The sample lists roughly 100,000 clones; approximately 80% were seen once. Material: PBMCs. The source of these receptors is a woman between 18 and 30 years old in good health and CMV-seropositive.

The CDR3 DNA follows: TGCAGCGTTGAAACATGGGACAGGCAAGAGACCCAGTACTTC. Encoded protein: CSVETWDRQETQYF. This chain links TRBV29-1 with TRBJ2-5, with 8 bases lining up with TRBD1. V shed 2 bases and J 2 bases; nucleotides not matched to a gene: 4. This CDR3 has 14 amino acids. CDR1 is SQVTM, CDR2 ANQGSEA, per germline.

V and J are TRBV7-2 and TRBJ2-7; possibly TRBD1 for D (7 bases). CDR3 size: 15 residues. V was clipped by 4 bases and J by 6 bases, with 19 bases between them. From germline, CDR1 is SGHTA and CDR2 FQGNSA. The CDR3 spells CASSSQGGLIIEQYF. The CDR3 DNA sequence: TGTGCCAGCAGCTCCCAGGGGGGCCTTATAATCGAGCAGTACTTC.

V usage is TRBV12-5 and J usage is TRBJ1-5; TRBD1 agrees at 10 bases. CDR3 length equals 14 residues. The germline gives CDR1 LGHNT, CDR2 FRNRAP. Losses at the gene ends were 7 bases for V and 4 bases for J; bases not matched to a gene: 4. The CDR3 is CASAPGQGNQPQHF. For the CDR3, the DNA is TGTGCTAGTGCCCCGGGACAGGGGAATCAGCCCCAGCATTTT.

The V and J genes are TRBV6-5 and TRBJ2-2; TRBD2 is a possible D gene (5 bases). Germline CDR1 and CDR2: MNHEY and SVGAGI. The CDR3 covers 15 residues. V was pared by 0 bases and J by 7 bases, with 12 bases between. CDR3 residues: CASSYSNSAGGELFF. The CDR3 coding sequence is TGTGCCAGCAGTTACTCGAATAGCGCCGGCGGGGAGCTGTTTTTT.

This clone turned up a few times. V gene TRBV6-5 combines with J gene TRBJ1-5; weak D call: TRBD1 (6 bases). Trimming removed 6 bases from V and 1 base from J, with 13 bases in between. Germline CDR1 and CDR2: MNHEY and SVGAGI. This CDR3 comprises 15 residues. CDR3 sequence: CASREQGWSNQPQHF. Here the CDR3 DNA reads TGTGCCAGCAGGGAACAGGGATGGAGCAATCAGCCCCAGCATTTT.

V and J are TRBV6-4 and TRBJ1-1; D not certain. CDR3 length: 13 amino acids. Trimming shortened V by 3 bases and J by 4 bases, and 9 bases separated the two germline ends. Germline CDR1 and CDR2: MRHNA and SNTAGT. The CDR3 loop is CASSEVTGTEAFF. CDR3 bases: TGTGCCAGCAGTGAGGTCACGGGCACTGAAGCTTTCTTT.

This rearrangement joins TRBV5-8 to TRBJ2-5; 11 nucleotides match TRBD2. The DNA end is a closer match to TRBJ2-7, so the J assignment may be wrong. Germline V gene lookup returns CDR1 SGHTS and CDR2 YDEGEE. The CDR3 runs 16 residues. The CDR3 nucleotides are TGTGCCAGCAGCTGGCAGACTAGCGGGGCGGACTACGAGCAGTACTTC. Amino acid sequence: CASSWQTSGADYEQYF.

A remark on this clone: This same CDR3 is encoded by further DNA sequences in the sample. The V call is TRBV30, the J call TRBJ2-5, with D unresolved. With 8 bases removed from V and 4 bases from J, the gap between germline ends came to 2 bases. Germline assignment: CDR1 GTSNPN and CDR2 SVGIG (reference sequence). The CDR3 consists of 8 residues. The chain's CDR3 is CALETQYF. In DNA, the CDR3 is TGTGCCCTAGAGACCCAGTACTTC. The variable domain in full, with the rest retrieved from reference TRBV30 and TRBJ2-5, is SQTIHQWPATLVQPVGSPLSLECTVEGTSNPNLYWYRQAAGRGLQLLFYSVGIGQISSEVPQNLSASRPQDRQFILSSKKLLLSDSGFYLCALETQYFGPGTRLLVL.

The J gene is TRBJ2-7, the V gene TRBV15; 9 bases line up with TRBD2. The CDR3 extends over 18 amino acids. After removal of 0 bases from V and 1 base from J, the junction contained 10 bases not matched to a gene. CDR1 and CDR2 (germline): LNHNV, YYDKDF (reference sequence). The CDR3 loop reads CATSRDHELAGGSYEQYF. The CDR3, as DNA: TGTGCCACCAGCAGAGATCACGAACTAGCGGGCGGATCCTACGAGCAGTACTTC.

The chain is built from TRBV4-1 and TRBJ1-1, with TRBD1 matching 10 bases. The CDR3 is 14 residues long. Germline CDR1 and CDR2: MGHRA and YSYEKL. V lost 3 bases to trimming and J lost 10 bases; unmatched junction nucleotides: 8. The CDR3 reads CASSQGTGAFGAFF. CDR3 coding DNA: TGCGCCAGCAGCCAGGGGACAGGGGCGTTCGGAGCTTTCTTT.

This chain's CDR3 is CASSLTGYGELFF. DNA of the CDR3: TGTGCCAGCAGTCTTACAGGGTACGGGGAGCTGTTTTTT. The V call is TRBV28, the J call TRBJ2-2, with a possible D match to TRBD1 (6 bases). The CDR3 totals 13 residues. The V end lost 5 bases, the J end lost 7 bases, and 11 bases lay between the germline ends. The germline gives CDR1 MDHEN, CDR2 SYDVKM. Drawing the rest from reference TRBV28 and TRBJ2-2, the complete variable domain is DVKVTQSSRYLVKRTGEKVFLECVQDMDHENMFWYRQDPGLGLRLIYFSYDVKMKEKGDIPEGYSVSREKKERFSLILESASTNQTSMYLCASSLTGYGELFFGEGSRLTVL.

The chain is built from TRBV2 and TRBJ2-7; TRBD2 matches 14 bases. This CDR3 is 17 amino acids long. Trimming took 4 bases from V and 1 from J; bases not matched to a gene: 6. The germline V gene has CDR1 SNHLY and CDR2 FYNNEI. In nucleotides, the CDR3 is TGTGCCAGCAGTGGACTAGCGGGAGGGCCTTCATCCTACGAGCAGTACTTC. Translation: CASSGLAGGPSSYEQYF.

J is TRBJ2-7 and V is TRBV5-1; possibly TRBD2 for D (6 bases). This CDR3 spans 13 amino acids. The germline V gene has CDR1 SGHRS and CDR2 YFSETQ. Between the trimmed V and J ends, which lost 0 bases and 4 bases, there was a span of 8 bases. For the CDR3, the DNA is TGCGCCAGCAGCTTGGCCGCGGGATACGAGCAGTACTTC. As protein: CASSLAAGYEQYF.

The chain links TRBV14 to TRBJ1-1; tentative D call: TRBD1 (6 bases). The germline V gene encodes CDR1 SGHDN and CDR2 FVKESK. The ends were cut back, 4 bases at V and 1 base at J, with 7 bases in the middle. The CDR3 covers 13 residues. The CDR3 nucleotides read TGTGCCAGCAGCCTACAGGGGAACACTGAAGCTTTCTTT. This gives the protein CASSLQGNTEAFF.

CDR3 nucleotide sequence: TGTGCCAGCAGCTTGGGACTACAGGGAGAGACCCAGTACTTC. This codes for CASSLGLQGETQYF. This chain links TRBV7-8 with TRBJ2-5; the D gene is possibly TRBD2 (7 bases). The CDR3 spans 14 residues. Trimming stripped 3 bases from V and 4 bases from J, with 12 bases between. The V gene's germline CDR1 is SGHVS and CDR2 FQNEAQ.

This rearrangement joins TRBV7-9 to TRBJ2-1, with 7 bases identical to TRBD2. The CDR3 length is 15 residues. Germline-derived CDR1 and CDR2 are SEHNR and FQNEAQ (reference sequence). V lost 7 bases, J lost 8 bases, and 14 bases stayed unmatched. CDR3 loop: CASTNRLAHNDEQFF. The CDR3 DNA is TGTGCCAGCACCAACAGACTAGCCCATAATGATGAGCAGTTCTTC.

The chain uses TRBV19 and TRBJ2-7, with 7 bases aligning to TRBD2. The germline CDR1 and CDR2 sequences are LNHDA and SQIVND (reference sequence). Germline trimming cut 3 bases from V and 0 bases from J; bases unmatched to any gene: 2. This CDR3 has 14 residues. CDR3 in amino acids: CASSISGPSYEQYF. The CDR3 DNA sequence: TGTGCCAGTAGTATTAGCGGGCCCTCCTACGAGCAGTACTTC.

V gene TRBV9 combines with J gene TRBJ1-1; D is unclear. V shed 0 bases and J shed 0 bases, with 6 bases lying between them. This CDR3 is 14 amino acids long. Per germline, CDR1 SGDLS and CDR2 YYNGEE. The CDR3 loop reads CASSVGQVNTEAFF. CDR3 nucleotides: TGTGCCAGCAGCGTAGGGCAGGTGAACACTGAAGCTTTCTTT.

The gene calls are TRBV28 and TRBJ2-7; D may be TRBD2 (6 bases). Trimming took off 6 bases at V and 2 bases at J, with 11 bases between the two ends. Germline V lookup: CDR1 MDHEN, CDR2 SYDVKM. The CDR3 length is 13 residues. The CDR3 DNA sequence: TGTGCCAGCAGACCCGCGGGGCCCTACGAGCAGTACTTC. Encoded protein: CASRPAGPYEQYF.

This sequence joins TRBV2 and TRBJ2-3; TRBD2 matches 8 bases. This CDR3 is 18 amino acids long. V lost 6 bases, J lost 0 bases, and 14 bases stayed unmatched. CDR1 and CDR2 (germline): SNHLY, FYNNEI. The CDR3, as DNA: TGTGCCAGCAGGAAGGAAGGGGTTAGCGGGACTAGCACAGATACGCAGTATTTT. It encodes CASRKEGVSGTSTDTQYF.

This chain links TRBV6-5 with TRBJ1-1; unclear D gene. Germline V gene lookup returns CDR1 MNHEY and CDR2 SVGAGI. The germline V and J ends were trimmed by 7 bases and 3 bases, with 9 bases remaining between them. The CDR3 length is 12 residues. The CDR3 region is CASTGGYTEAFF. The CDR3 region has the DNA TGTGCCAGCACCGGAGGATACACTGAAGCTTTCTTT.

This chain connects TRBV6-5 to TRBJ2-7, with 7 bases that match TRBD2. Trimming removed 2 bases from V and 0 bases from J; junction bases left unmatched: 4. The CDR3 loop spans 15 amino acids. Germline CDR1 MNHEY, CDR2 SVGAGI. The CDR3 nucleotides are TGTGCCAGCAGTTACCTTCGCGGGAGCTCCTACGAGCAGTACTTC. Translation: CASSYLRGSSYEQYF.

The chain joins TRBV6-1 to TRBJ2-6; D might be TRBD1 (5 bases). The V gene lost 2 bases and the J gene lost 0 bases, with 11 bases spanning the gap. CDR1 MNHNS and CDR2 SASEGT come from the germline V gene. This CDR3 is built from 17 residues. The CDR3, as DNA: TGTGCCAGCAGTGAATGGCAGGGCGCCTCTGGGGCCAACGTCCTGACTTTC. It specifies CASSEWQGASGANVLTF.

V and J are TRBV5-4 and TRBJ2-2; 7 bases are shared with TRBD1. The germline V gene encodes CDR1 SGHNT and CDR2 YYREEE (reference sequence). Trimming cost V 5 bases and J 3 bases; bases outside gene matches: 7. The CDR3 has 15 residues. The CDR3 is CASRPDRSYTGELFF. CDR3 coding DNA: TGTGCCAGCAGACCGGACAGGTCTTACACCGGGGAGCTGTTTTTT.

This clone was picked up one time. CDR3 coding DNA: TGTGCCAGCAGCGGCACTAGCGGGAGCTACAATGAGCAGTTCTTC. Translating gives CASSGTSGSYNEQFF. V gene TRBV7-3 combines with J gene TRBJ2-1, with 11 bases matching TRBD2. The CDR3 sequence is 15 residues long. Germline-derived CDR1 and CDR2 are SGHTA and FQGTGA. The V and J ends lost 5 bases and 3 bases, in that order; junction bases with no gene match: 3.

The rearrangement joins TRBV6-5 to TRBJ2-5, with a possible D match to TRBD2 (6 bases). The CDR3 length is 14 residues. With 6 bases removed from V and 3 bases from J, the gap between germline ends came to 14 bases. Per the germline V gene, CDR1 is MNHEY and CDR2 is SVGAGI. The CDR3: CASSPRGLEETQYF. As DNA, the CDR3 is TGTGCCAGCAGCCCCCGGGGACTGGAAGAGACCCAGTACTTC.